This TCR beta chain was captured by sequencing in a study of T cells in Graves' hyperthyroidism and ophthalmopathy. Amplification yielded TCR beta CDR3 regions, with RNA transcripts as the source. With the HTBI primer set, the TCR CDR3 went through a first round of RT-PCR. TCRdb recomputed calls from the multiplex PCR reads with MiXCR, one row per CDR3 protein. This table has about 380,000 distinct CDR3 sequences, roughly 14% appearing once. Note on this clonotype: Since a much larger clone is just one base distant, this may be a read error.

Isolation of PBMCs was performed on around 10 ml fresh peripheral blood. CDR1 and CDR2 (germline): MRHNA, SNTAGT. The length of the CDR3 is 16 residues. V trimming: 2 bases; J trimming: 4 bases; junction bases outside the gene matches: 0. This chain joins TRBV6-4 and TRBJ2-3; 16 nucleotides line up with TRBD2. The clonotype originates from a man aged 25 to 40 with Graves' hyperthyroidism that later progressed to Graves' ophthalmopathy. The source material was blood. The CDR3 DNA is TGTGCCAGCAGTGACGGGACTAGCGGGGGGGCAGATACGCAGTATTTT. This codes for CASSDGTSGGADTQYF.